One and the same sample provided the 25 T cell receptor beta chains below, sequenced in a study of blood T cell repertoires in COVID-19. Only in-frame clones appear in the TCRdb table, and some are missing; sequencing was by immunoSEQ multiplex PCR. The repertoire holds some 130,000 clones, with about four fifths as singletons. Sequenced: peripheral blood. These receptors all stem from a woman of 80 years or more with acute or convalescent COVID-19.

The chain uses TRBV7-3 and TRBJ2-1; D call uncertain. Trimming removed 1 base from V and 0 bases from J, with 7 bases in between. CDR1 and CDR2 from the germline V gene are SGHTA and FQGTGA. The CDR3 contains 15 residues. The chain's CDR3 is CASSLSPGSYNEQFF. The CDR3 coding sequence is TGTGCCAGCAGCTTAAGCCCCGGCTCCTACAATGAGCAGTTCTTC.

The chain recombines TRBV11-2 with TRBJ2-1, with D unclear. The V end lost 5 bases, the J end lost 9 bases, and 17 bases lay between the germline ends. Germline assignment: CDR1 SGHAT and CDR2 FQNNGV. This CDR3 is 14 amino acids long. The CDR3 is CASSLSGLRSEQFF. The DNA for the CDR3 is TGTGCCAGCAGCCTTTCGGGTCTACGCAGTGAGCAGTTCTTC.

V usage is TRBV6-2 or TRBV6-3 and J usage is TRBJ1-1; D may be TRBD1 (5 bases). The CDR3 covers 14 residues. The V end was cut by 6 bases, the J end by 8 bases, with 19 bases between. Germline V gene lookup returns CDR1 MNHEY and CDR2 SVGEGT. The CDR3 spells CASSRVDRSGEAFF. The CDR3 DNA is TGTGCCAGCAGCCGAGTCGATAGGTCAGGGGAAGCTTTCTTT.

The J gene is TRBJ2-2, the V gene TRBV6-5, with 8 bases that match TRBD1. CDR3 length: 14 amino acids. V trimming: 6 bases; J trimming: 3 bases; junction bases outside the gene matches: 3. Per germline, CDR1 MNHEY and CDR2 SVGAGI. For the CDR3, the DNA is TGTGCCAGCAGCCCAGGGGGCTACACCGGGGAGCTGTTTTTT. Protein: CASSPGGYTGELFF.

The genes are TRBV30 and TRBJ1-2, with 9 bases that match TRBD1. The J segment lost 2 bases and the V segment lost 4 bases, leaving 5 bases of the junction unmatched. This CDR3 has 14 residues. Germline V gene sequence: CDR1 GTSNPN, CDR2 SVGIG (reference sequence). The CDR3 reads CAWTQGAQNYGYTF. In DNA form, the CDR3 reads TGTGCCTGGACACAGGGGGCACAGAACTATGGCTACACCTTC. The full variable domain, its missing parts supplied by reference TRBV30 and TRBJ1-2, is SQTIHQWPATLVQPVGSPLSLECTVEGTSNPNLYWYRQAAGRGLQLLFYSVGIGQISSEVPQNLSASRPQDRQFILSSKKLLLSDSGFYLCAWTQGAQNYGYTFGSGTRLTVV.

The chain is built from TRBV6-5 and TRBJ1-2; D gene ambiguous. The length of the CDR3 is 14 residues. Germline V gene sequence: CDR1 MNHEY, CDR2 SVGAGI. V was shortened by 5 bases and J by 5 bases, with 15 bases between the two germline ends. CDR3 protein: CASSLSGSHYGYTF. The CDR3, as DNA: TGTGCCAGCAGTCTATCCGGGTCTCATTATGGCTACACCTTC.

The CDR3 spells CASSPDPGQGARGGYTF. In DNA, the CDR3 is TGCGCCAGCAGCCCAGATCCGGGACAGGGGGCAAGAGGTGGCTACACCTTC. The chain has TRBV5-1 and TRBJ1-2, with 12 bases aligning to TRBD1. Germline trimming cut 4 bases from V and 7 bases from J; bases unmatched to any gene: 14. There are 17 residues in the CDR3. The germline CDR1 and CDR2 sequences are SGHRS and YFSETQ.

CDR3 loop: CASSRSGQGYGYTF. The CDR3 nucleotides are TGCGCCAGCAGCCGTAGTGGACAGGGATATGGCTACACCTTC. The chain recombines TRBV4-3 with TRBJ1-2; 8 positions match TRBD1. In germline, CDR1 is LGHNA, CDR2 YSLEER. Losses at the gene ends were 4 bases for V and 5 bases for J; bases not matched to a gene: 6. This CDR3 has 14 amino acids.

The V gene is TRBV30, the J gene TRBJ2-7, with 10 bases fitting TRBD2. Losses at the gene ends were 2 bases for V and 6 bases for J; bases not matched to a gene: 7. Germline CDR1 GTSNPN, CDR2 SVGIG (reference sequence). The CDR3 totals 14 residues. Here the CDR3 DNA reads TGTGCCTGGAGTTTCGGTCTAGCGGGAGTCGAGCAGTACTTC. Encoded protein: CAWSFGLAGVEQYF.

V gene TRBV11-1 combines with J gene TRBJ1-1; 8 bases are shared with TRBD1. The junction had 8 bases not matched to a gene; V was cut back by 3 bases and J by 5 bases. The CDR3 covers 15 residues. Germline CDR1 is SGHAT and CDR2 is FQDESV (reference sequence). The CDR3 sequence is CASSLWRTGSTEAFF. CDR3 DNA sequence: TGTGCCAGCAGCTTGTGGCGGACAGGGTCTACTGAAGCTTTCTTT.

The CDR3 DNA is TGTGCCAGCAGCGCCCTTCTAGCGTCTGGTTCGGATACGCAGTATTTT. This encodes CASSALLASGSDTQYF. The chain combines TRBV9 with TRBJ2-3; perhaps TRBD2 as D (6 bases). CDR1 and CDR2 (germline): SGDLS, YYNGEE. With 3 bases removed from V and 6 bases from J, the gap between germline ends came to 20 bases. The CDR3 covers 16 residues.

The CDR3 sequence is CASSLEAKGAGVQETQYF. As DNA, the CDR3 is TGTGCCAGCAGCTTGGAAGCTAAGGGAGCGGGGGTACAAGAGACCCAGTACTTC. J is TRBJ2-5 and V is TRBV5-6; TRBD2 aligns across 8 bases. The CDR3 totals 18 residues. Germline assignment: CDR1 SGHDT and CDR2 YYEEEE. The ends lost 0 bases at V and 2 bases at J; junction bases unmatched: 12.

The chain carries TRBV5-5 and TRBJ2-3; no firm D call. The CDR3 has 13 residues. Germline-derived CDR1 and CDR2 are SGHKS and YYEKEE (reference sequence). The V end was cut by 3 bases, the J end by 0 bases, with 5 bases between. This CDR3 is CASSSSSTDTQYF. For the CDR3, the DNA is TGTGCCAGCAGCTCCTCTAGCACAGATACGCAGTATTTT.

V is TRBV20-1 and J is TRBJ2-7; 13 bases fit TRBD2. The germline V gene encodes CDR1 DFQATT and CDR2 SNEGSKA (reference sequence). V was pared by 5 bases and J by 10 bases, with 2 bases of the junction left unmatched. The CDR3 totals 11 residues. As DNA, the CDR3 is TGCAGTGCTGGGACTAGCGGGATTCAGTACTTC. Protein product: CSAGTSGIQYF.

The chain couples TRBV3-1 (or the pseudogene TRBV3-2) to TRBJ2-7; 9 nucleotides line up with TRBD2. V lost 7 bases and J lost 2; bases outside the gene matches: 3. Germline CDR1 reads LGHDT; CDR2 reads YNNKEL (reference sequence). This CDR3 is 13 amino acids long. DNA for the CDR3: TGTGCCAGCAAAAGCGGGGGGACCTACGAGCAGTACTTC. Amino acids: CASKSGGTYEQYF.

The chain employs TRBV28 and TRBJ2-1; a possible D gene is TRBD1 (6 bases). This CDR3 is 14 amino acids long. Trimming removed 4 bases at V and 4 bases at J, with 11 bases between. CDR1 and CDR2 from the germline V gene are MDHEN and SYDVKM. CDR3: CASSSGTYYNEQFF. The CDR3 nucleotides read TGTGCCAGCAGTTCCGGGACATATTACAATGAGCAGTTCTTC.

In DNA form, the CDR3 reads TGTGCCTGGAATAGGGCAGGGGGAACTGAAGCTTTCTTT. Amino acid sequence: CAWNRAGGTEAFF. This chain connects TRBV30 to TRBJ1-1; 7 nucleotides align to TRBD1. Germline lookup yields CDR1 GTSNPN and CDR2 SVGIG (reference sequence). The CDR3 is made up of 13 amino acids. V was pared by 4 bases and J by 5 bases, with 7 bases of the junction left unmatched.

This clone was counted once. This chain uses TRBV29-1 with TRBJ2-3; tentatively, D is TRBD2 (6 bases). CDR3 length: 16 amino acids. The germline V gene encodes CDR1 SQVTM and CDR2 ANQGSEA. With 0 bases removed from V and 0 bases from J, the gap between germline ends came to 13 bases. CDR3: CSVEDRIGTSTDTQYF. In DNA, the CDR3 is TGCAGCGTTGAAGATCGAATAGGGACTAGCACAGATACGCAGTATTTT.

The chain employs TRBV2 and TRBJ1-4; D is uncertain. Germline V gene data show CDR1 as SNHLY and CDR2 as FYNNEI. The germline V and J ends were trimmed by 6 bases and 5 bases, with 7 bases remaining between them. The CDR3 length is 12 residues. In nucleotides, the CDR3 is TGTGCCAGCAGGGGCCTAAATGAAAAACTGTTTTTT. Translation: CASRGLNEKLFF.

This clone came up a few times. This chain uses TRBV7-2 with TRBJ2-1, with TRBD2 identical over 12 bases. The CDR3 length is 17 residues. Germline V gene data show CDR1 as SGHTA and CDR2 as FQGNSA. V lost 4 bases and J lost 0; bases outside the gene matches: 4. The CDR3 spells CASSSRGLAGSYNEQFF. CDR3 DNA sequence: TGTGCCAGCAGCTCGAGGGGACTAGCGGGCTCCTACAATGAGCAGTTCTTC. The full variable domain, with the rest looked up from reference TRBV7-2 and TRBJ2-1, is GAGVSQSPSNKVTEKGKDVELRCDPISGHTALYWYRQSLGQGLEFLIYFQGNSAPDKSGLPSDRFSAERTGGSVSTLTIQRTQQEDSAVYLCASSSRGLAGSYNEQFFGPGTRLTVL.

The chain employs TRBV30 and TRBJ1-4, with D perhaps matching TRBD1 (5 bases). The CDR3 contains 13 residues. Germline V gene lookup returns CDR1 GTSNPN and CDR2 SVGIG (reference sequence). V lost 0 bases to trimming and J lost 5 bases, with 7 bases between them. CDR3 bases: TGTGCCTGGAGTGTACACAGGAATGAAAAACTGTTTTTT. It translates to CAWSVHRNEKLFF. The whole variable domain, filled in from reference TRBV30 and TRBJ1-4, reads SQTIHQWPATLVQPVGSPLSLECTVEGTSNPNLYWYRQAAGRGLQLLFYSVGIGQISSEVPQNLSASRPQDRQFILSSKKLLLSDSGFYLCAWSVHRNEKLFFGSGTQLSVL.

This chain's CDR3 is CASSLGQTAEAFF. Written as DNA, the CDR3 is TGCGCCAGCAGCTTGGGACAGACAGCTGAAGCTTTCTTT. The V call is TRBV5-1, the J call TRBJ1-1, with TRBD1 as a possible D gene (5 bases). The length of the CDR3 is 13 residues. Trimming took off 0 bases at V and 6 bases at J, with 9 bases between the two ends. Germline-derived CDR1 and CDR2 are SGHRS and YFSETQ.

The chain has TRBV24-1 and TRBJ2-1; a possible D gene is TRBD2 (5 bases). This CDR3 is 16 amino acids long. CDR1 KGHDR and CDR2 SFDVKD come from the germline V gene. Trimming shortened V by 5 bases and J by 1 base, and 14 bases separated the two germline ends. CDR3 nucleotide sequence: TGTGCCACCAGTGGCCTCCCCGGGGAGTCCTACAATGAGCAGTTCTTC. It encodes CATSGLPGESYNEQFF.

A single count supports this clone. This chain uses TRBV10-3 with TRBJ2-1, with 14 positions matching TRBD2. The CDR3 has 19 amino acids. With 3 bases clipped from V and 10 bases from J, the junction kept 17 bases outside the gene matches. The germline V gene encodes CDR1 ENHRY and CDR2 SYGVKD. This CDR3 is CAISDPKSRLAGGWREQFF. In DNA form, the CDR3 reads TGTGCCATCAGTGACCCCAAAAGCAGACTAGCGGGAGGGTGGAGGGAGCAGTTCTTC.

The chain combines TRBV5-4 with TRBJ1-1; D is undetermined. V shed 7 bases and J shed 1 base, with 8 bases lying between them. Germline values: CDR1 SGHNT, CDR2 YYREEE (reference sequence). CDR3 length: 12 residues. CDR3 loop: CASGGRNTEAFF. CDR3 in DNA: TGTGCCAGCGGAGGAAGGAACACTGAAGCTTTCTTT.